This is a list of T cell receptor beta chains from one sample in a study of OX40 agonist ivuxolimab in advanced cancers. Some clones are missing from TCRdb's copy, which holds only in-frame ones; the method was immunoSEQ multiplex PCR. The repertoire consists of around 60,000 clones, with 88% occurring once and the leading ten covering 0.67%. Here the sequenced sample was CD4+ or CD8+ T cells sorted from blood, taken in a trial of the OX40 agonist ivuxolimab. All receptors derive from an adult with an advanced solid tumor such as melanoma, head and neck, liver or kidney cancer. CDR3s include the opening cysteine and the closing phenylalanine or tryptophan. D genes are given only for firm matches. Clone size is stated in some rows and not others, as once, few, many or a class when expanded.

clone_size,d_call,v_call,j_call,cdr3_aa,cdr3_nt
-,-,TRBV14,TRBJ2-5,CASSRLQGTLETQYF,TGTGCCAGCAGCCGTCTTCAGGGGACCTTAGAGACCCAGTACTTC
-,-,TRBV5-1,TRBJ1-6,CASSPQGSYNSPLHF,TGCGCCAGCAGCCCACAGGGATCCTATAATTCACCCCTCCACTTT
few,-,TRBV30,TRBJ1-5,CAWSTGNRKPQHF,TGTGCCTGGAGTACGGGGAATAGAAAGCCCCAGCATTTT
-,-,TRBV18,TRBJ2-7,CASSPQGSPRYEQYF,TGTGCCAGCTCACCCCAAGGGTCCCCTCGCTACGAGCAGTACTTC
-,-,TRBV5-1,TRBJ1-2,CASSLEGLGGYTF,TGCGCCAGCAGCTTGGAGGGGTTAGGGGGCTACACCTTC
-,-,TRBV18,TRBJ2-1,CASSILKVNEQFF,TGTGCCAGCTCAATCCTCAAGGTGAATGAGCAGTTCTTC
few,-,TRBV5-7,TRBJ2-7,CASSSYSNF,TGTGCCAGCAGCTCGTATTCGAACTTC
-,TRBD2,TRBV9,TRBJ2-3,CASSVGSLAGGTDTQYF,TGTGCCAGCAGCGTAGGCAGCCTAGCGGGAGGCACAGATACGCAGTATTTT
-,-,TRBV7-9,TRBJ2-5,CASSFVSRQETQYF,TGTGCCAGCAGCTTTGTCAGTCGCCAAGAGACCCAGTACTTC
-,-,TRBV6-6,TRBJ1-5,CASSYGGSGNQPQHF,TGTGCCAGCAGTTACGGGGGTTCTGGCAATCAGCCCCAGCATTTT
-,-,TRBV30,TRBJ2-1,CASQTSQAYNEQFF,TGTGCCTCTCAGACAAGTCAAGCCTACAATGAGCAGTTCTTC
few,-,TRBV19,TRBJ1-3,CASTSGLLSGNTIYF,TGTGCCAGTACCTCGGGACTGCTCTCTGGAAACACCATATATTTT
-,-,TRBV5-6,TRBJ2-1,CASSLVEGNEQFF,TGTGCCAGCAGCTTGGTGGAGGGGAATGAGCAGTTCTTC
-,-,TRBV11-2,TRBJ2-3,CASSSLGGVTDTQYF,TGTGCCAGCAGTTCGCTAGGGGGTGTGACAGATACGCAGTATTTT
-,TRBD1,TRBV5-1,TRBJ1-2,CASSWGQRDYGYTF,TGCGCCAGCAGCTGGGGACAGAGGGACTATGGCTACACCTTC
-,-,TRBV11-2,TRBJ2-1,CASSFLAAEQFF,TGTGCCAGCAGCTTTTTAGCAGCCGAGCAGTTCTTC
once,-,TRBV5-1,TRBJ1-4,CASSLDRASGKLFF,TGCGCCAGCAGCTTGGACAGGGCGAGTGGGAAACTGTTTTTT
-,-,TRBV28,TRBJ1-2,CASSLPDGGHYGYTF,TGTGCCAGCAGTTTACCCGACGGCGGGCACTATGGCTACACCTTC
-,-,TRBV6-6,TRBJ2-7,CASSYAPGAEYEQYF,TGTGCCAGCAGTTACGCCCCGGGGGCTGAATACGAGCAGTACTTC
-,-,TRBV11-2,TRBJ2-1,CASSLDRRGNEQFF,TGTGCCAGCAGCTTAGATCGGAGGGGTAATGAGCAGTTCTTC
few,TRBD1,TRBV10-2,TRBJ2-7,CATRDSGYEQYF,TGCGCCACCCGGGACAGCGGCTACGAGCAGTACTTC
-,TRBD2,TRBV14,TRBJ2-3,CATGGSPDTQYF,TGTGCCACCGGGGGGAGCCCAGATACGCAGTATTTT
-,TRBD1,TRBV28,TRBJ1-2,CASTPDRALGYTF,TGTGCCAGCACCCCAGACAGGGCCCTTGGCTACACCTTC
once,-,TRBV9,TRBJ1-2,CASSVGHRVNGYTF,TGTGCCAGCAGCGTAGGGCACAGGGTAAATGGCTACACCTTC
-,-,TRBV20-1,TRBJ2-1,CSARDLNEQFF,TGCAGTGCTAGAGATCTGAATGAGCAGTTCTTC
few,TRBD1,TRBV10-3,TRBJ1-1,CAISPTGVNTEAFF,TGTGCCATCAGCCCGACAGGGGTGAACACTGAAGCTTTCTTT
once,-,TRBV4-1,TRBJ1-1,CASSQPGRFSTEAFF,TGCGCCAGCAGCCAACCGGGACGGTTTTCGACTGAAGCTTTCTTT
-,-,TRBV18,TRBJ2-7,CASSVTGYEQYF,TGTGCCAGCTCCGTGACGGGGTACGAGCAGTACTTC
-,-,TRBV4-1,TRBJ2-6,CASSQGMDSGANVLTF,TGCGCCAGCAGCCAAGGAATGGACTCTGGGGCCAACGTCCTGACTTTC
-,-,TRBV4-1,TRBJ2-7,CASSQDPLTYEQYF,TGCGCCAGCAGCCAAGATCCTCTCACCTACGAGCAGTACTTC
-,-,TRBV6-5,TRBJ1-5,CASSTGTDNQPQHF,TGTGCCAGCAGTACGGGGACCGACAATCAGCCCCAGCATTTT
few,-,TRBV5-1,TRBJ1-4,CASSRDPPATNEKLFF,TGCGCCAGCAGCAGGGATCCGCCGGCAACTAATGAAAAACTGTTTTTT
-,-,TRBV7-2,TRBJ2-2,CASRLAISNTGELFF,TGTGCCAGCCGGTTAGCGATCTCGAACACCGGGGAGCTGTTTTTT
-,TRBD2,TRBV15,TRBJ2-1,CATSRGTSAYNEQFF,TGTGCCACCAGCAGAGGGACTAGCGCTTACAATGAGCAGTTCTTC
-,-,TRBV30,TRBJ2-2,CAWSNRVAGELFF,TGTGCCTGGAGTAACAGGGTGGCCGGGGAGCTGTTTTTT
-,TRBD2,TRBV5-4,TRBJ2-7,CASSPDSGRYEQYF,TGTGCCAGCAGCCCGGATTCCGGGAGGTACGAGCAGTACTTC
-,-,TRBV11-2,TRBJ1-1,CASSLEQNTEAFF,TGTGCCAGCAGCTTAGAACAAAACACTGAAGCTTTCTTT
-,TRBD2,TRBV15,TRBJ2-7,CATRTTSGVPYEQYF,TGTGCCACCAGAACGACTAGCGGAGTTCCCTACGAGCAGTACTTC
-,-,TRBV7-2,TRBJ2-2,CASSLWGPNTGELFF,TGTGCCAGCAGCCTATGGGGGCCCAACACCGGGGAGCTGTTTTTT
-,TRBD2,TRBV29-1,TRBJ2-1,CSVELLAGDNEQFF,TGCAGCGTTGAATTGCTAGCGGGAGACAATGAGCAGTTCTTC
-,-,TRBV27,TRBJ2-7,CASRAQGVGHEQYF,TGTGCCAGCAGGGCACAGGGAGTAGGACACGAGCAGTACTTC
-,-,TRBV2,TRBJ2-1,CASSEVGLTYNEQFF,TGTGCCAGCAGTGAGGTCGGACTTACCTACAATGAGCAGTTCTTC
-,-,TRBV6-5,TRBJ2-1,CASTFSGEASPALF,TGTGCCAGTACTTTCTCCGGGGAGGCTTCACCAGCACTCTTC
-,-,TRBV10-3,TRBJ1-1,CAISPLLNTEAFF,TGTGCCATCAGTCCACTATTAAACACTGAAGCTTTCTTT
-,TRBD2,TRBV10-1,TRBJ2-1,CASSEERTSVLSYNEQFF,TGCGCCAGCAGTGAAGAGAGGACTAGTGTTTTATCCTACAATGAGCAGTTCTTC
-,TRBD1,TRBV10-3,TRBJ1-5,CAISDRGRQPQHF,TGTGCCATCAGTGACAGGGGGAGACAGCCCCAGCATTTT
-,-,TRBV11-2,TRBJ1-5,CASSPQGGYHQPQHF,TGTGCCAGCAGCCCCCAGGGTGGGTATCATCAGCCCCAGCATTTT
-,-,TRBV28,TRBJ2-3,CASSSSGAGTDTQYF,TGTGCCAGCAGTTCCAGCGGTGCCGGGACAGATACGCAGTATTTT
-,-,TRBV28,TRBJ2-3,CASHQTDTQYF,TGTGCCAGCCATCAAACAGATACGCAGTATTTT
-,-,TRBV11-2,TRBJ2-7,CASSLVGEQYF,TGTGCCAGCAGCTTAGTGGGCGAGCAGTACTTC
-,TRBD1,TRBV19,TRBJ1-5,CASSMIRTGGQQPQHF,TGTGCCAGTAGTATGATCCGGACAGGGGGCCAGCAGCCCCAGCATTTT
-,TRBD1,TRBV6-1,TRBJ2-2,CASSERGQGGGELFF,TGTGCCAGCAGTGAAAGGGGACAGGGCGGCGGGGAGCTGTTTTTT
-,TRBD1,TRBV5-6,TRBJ2-7,CASSTPGQGVEEQYF,TGTGCCAGCAGCACCCCGGGACAGGGTGTGGAGGAGCAGTACTTC
-,TRBD1,TRBV29-1,TRBJ2-2,CSVGTGAGELFF,TGCAGCGTCGGGACAGGGGCCGGGGAGCTGTTTTTT
-,TRBD2,TRBV14,TRBJ2-5,CASSQPAGSETQYF,TGTGCCAGCAGCCAGCCAGCGGGAAGCGAGACCCAGTACTTC